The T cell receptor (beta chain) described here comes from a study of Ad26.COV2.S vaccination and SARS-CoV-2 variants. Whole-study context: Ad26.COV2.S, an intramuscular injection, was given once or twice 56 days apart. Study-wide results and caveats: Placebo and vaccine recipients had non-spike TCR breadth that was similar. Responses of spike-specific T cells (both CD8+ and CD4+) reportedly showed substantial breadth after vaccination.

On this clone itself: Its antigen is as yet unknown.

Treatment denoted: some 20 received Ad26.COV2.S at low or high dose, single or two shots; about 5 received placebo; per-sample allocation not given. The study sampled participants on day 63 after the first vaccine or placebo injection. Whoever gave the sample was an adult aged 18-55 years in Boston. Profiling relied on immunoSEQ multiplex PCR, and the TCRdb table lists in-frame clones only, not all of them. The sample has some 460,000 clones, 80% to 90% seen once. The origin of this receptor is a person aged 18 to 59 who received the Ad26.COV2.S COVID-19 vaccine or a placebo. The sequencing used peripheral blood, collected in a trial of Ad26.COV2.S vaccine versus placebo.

CDR3 amino acids: CASSRRGVTGELFF. CDR3 in DNA: TGTGCCAGCAGCCGCAGGGGGGTCACCGGGGAGCTGTTTTTT. The chain carries TRBV11-3 and TRBJ2-2, with D tentatively TRBD1 (7 bases). Germline V CDR1 and CDR2: SGHNT, YENEEA. The CDR3 runs to 14 residues. V was trimmed by 5 bases and J by 4 bases, leaving 11 bases between them.